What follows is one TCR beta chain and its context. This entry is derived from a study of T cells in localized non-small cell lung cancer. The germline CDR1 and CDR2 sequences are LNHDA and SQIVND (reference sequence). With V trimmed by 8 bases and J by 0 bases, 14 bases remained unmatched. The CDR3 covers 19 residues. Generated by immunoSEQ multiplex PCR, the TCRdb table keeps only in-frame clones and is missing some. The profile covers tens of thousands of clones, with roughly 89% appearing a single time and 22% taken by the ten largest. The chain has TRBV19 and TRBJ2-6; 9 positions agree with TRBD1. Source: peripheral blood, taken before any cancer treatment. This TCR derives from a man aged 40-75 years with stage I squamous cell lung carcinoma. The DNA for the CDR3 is TGTGCCAGTGGTAAACAGGGGGCTCAAGGAGACTCTGGGGCCAACGTCCTGACTTTC. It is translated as CASGKQGAQGDSGANVLTF.